What follows describes a single T cell receptor (beta chain). This sample is drawn from a study of blood T cell repertoires in COVID-19. Looked up from germline, CDR1 is SNHLY and CDR2 is FYNNEI. CDR3 length: 10 residues. Trimming pared 6 bases from V and 7 bases from J, leaving 6 bases between. Sequencing used immunoSEQ multiplex PCR; TCRdb keeps in-frame clones, though not all of them. This table has a few hundred thousand clones, about 85% appearing once. The sequence was collected from a man aged 18 to 35 with active or convalescent COVID-19. The chain joins TRBV2 to TRBJ1-2; tentative D call: TRBD1 (5 bases). Sequenced sample: peripheral blood. CDR3 residues: CASRGAGYTF. CDR3 bases: TGTGCCAGCAGAGGGGCTGGCTACACCTTC.